A single sample is the source of the 13 T cell receptor beta chains below, sequenced in a study of blood T cell repertoires in COVID-19. Method: immunoSEQ multiplex PCR; TCRdb's copy keeps in-frame clones and lacks some. The sample has tens of thousands of clones, 80% to 90% seen once. Material for sequencing was peripheral blood. These TCRs come from a man between 60 and 75 years old with acute or convalescent COVID-19.

Only a few counts were recorded for this clone. V usage is TRBV28 and J usage is TRBJ1-6; D unresolved. The CDR3 contains 13 residues. Germline values: CDR1 MDHEN, CDR2 SYDVKM. The ends were cut back, 6 bases at V and 7 bases at J, with 10 bases in the middle. The CDR3 protein is CASSVDINSPLHF. For the CDR3, the DNA is TGTGCCAGCAGCGTCGACATAAATTCACCCCTCCACTTT.

CDR3 sequence (DNA): TGCGCCAGCAGCTTGGTTCCTAGCAGCACAGATACGCAGTATTTT. It codes for CASSLVPSSTDTQYF. The chain uses TRBV5-1 and TRBJ2-3, with a tentative D call TRBD2 (5 bases). In germline, CDR1 is SGHRS, CDR2 YFSETQ. Between the trimmed V and J ends, which lost 0 bases and 0 bases, there was a span of 8 bases. This CDR3 is 15 amino acids long.

This chain connects TRBV6-2 or TRBV6-3 to TRBJ2-7; perhaps TRBD1 as D (5 bases). Germline lookup yields CDR1 MNHEY and CDR2 SVGEGT. The V and J ends lost 0 bases and 2 bases respectively, with 8 bases between them. This CDR3 is built from 14 residues. The chain's CDR3 is CASSYSRATYEQYF. The CDR3 DNA is TGTGCCAGCAGTTACTCCAGGGCCACCTACGAGCAGTACTTC.

In its sample, this clone was seen once. The rearrangement joins TRBV24-1 to TRBJ2-7; 8 nucleotides match TRBD1. The CDR3 sequence is 13 residues long. The ends lost 9 bases at V and 5 bases at J; junction bases unmatched: 8. Germline assignment: CDR1 KGHDR and CDR2 SFDVKD. The CDR3 spells CATQRAGGHEQYF. The CDR3, as DNA: TGTGCCACCCAAAGGGCAGGGGGCCACGAGCAGTACTTC.

CDR3 loop: CASSLRQGTYEQYF. DNA of the CDR3: TGTGCCAGCAGTCTCCGACAGGGAACCTACGAGCAGTACTTC. The chain couples TRBV27 to TRBJ2-7; 7 nucleotides line up with TRBD1. The CDR3 extends over 14 amino acids. The ends lost 5 bases at V and 2 bases at J; junction bases unmatched: 6. CDR1 and CDR2 from the germline V gene are MNHEY and SMNVEV (reference sequence).

The J gene is TRBJ2-2, the V gene TRBV3-1 (or the pseudogene TRBV3-2); a weak D match, TRBD1 (5 bases). Germline V gene lookup returns CDR1 LGHDT and CDR2 YNNKEL (reference sequence). V was shortened by 4 bases and J by 6 bases, with 18 bases between the two germline ends. The CDR3 contains 16 residues. The CDR3 DNA is TGTGCCAGCAGCCCCCAATGGGGCAGGCTGGCCGGGGAGCTGTTTTTT. This sequence encodes CASSPQWGRLAGELFF.

The rearrangement joins TRBV18 to TRBJ1-5; possibly TRBD1 for D (5 bases). V was clipped by 3 bases and J by 4 bases, with 10 bases between them. Per germline, CDR1 KGHSH and CDR2 LQKENI. The CDR3 consists of 14 residues. CDR3 bases: TGTGCCAGCTCACCGGGGGGGACTAATCAGCCCCAGCATTTT. Translating gives CASSPGGTNQPQHF.

The chain is built from TRBV7-2 and TRBJ2-7; D is perhaps TRBD2 (6 bases). Germline V gene data show CDR1 as SGHTA and CDR2 as FQGNSA. CDR3 length equals 15 residues. Trimming pared 0 bases from V and 2 bases from J, leaving 11 bases between. In DNA form, the CDR3 reads TGTGCCAGCAGCTTAGCGGTGACTAGTACCTACGAGCAGTACTTC. It encodes CASSLAVTSTYEQYF.

The V gene is TRBV6-5, the J gene TRBJ1-4; D not certain. Germline lookup yields CDR1 MNHEY and CDR2 SVGAGI. There are 14 residues in the CDR3. The V gene lost 2 bases and the J gene lost 7 bases, with 11 bases spanning the gap. The CDR3 bases are TGTGCCAGCAGTTACAAGCCGAGAGGTGAAAAACTGTTTTTT. Amino acid sequence: CASSYKPRGEKLFF.

The chain joins TRBV28 to TRBJ2-7; perhaps TRBD2 as D (6 bases). Germline CDR1 and CDR2: MDHEN and SYDVKM. This CDR3 contains 14 residues. The V gene lost 8 bases and the J gene lost 7 bases, with 21 bases spanning the gap. The DNA of the CDR3 is TGTGCCAGCCTCGGGAGCGCGTTCTCGGGGGAGCAGTACTTC. It codes for CASLGSAFSGEQYF.

The chain recombines TRBV25-1 with TRBJ2-7; 11 nucleotides agree with TRBD2. CDR1 and CDR2 (germline): MGHDK, SYGVNS. Losses at the gene ends were 6 bases for V and 4 bases for J; bases not matched to a gene: 8. The CDR3 runs 15 residues. CDR3 sequence: CASRTSGEGGYEQYF. The CDR3 bases are TGTGCCAGCAGGACTAGCGGGGAAGGGGGGTACGAGCAGTACTTC.

The V gene is TRBV29-1, the J gene TRBJ2-3; 8 nucleotides agree with TRBD2. Germline V lookup: CDR1 SQVTM, CDR2 ANQGSEA. The V segment lost 7 bases and the J segment 2 bases; nucleotides outside the gene matches: 2. CDR3 length: 12 amino acids. CDR3 protein: CSEAGDTDTQYF. The CDR3 DNA is TGCAGCGAAGCGGGAGACACAGATACGCAGTATTTT.

V and J are TRBV9 and TRBJ2-1; 7 nucleotides align to TRBD2. The trim removed 0 bases at V and 1 base at J, leaving 4 bases unmatched. The length of the CDR3 is 16 residues. Germline values: CDR1 SGDLS, CDR2 YYNGEE. DNA of the CDR3: TGTGCCAGCAGCGTAGCGGCGGGAGAGTCCTACAATGAGCAGTTCTTC. It codes for CASSVAAGESYNEQFF.